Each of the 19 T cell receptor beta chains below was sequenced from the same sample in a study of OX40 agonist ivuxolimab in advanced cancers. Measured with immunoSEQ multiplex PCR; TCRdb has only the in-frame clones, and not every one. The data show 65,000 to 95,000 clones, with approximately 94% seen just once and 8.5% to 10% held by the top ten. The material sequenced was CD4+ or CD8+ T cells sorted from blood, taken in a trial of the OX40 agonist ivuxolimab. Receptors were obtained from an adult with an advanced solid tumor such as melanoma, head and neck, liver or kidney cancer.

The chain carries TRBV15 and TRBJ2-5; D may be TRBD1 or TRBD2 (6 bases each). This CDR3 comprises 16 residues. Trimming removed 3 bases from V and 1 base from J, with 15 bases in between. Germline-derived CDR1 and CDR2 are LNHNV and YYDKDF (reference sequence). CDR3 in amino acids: CATSSGGQTGQETQYF. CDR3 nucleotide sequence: TGTGCCACCAGCAGTGGGGGGCAAACGGGCCAAGAGACCCAGTACTTC. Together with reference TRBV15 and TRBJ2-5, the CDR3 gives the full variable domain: DAMVIQNPRYQVTQFGKPVTLSCSQTLNHNVMYWYQQKSSQAPKLLFHYYDKDFNNEADTPDNFQSRRPNTSFCFLDIRSPGLGDTAMYLCATSSGGQTGQETQYFGPGTRLLVL.

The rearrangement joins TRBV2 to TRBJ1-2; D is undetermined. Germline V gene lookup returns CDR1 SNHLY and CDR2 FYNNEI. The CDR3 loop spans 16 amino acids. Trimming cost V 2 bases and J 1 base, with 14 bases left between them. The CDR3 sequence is CASSEMVGRINYGYTF. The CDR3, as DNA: TGTGCCAGCAGTGAAATGGTCGGCAGAATTAACTATGGCTACACCTTC.

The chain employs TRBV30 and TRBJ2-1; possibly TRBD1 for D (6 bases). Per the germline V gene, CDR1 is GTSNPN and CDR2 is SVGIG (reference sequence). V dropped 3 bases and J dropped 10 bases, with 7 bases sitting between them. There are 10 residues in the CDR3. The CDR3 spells CAWRGTEQFF. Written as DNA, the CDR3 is TGTGCCTGGAGGGGGACAGAGCAGTTCTTC.

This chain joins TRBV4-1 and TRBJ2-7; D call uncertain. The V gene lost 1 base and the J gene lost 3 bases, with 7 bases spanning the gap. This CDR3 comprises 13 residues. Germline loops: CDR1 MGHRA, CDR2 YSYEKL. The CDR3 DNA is TGCGCCAGCAGCCAAGGGCCGGGCTACGAGCAGTACTTC. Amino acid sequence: CASSQGPGYEQYF.

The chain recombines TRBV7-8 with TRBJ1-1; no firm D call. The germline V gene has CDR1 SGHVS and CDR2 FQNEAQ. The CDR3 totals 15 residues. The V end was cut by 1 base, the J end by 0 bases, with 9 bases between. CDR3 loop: CASSLVTEMNTEAFF. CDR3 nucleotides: TGTGCCAGCAGCTTAGTAACGGAGATGAACACTGAAGCTTTCTTT.

The CDR3 reads CASSLVGTGLEGYTF. The CDR3 DNA sequence: TGTGCCAGCAGCTTAGTAGGGACAGGGCTGGAAGGCTACACCTTC. The chain joins TRBV7-6 to TRBJ1-2; 9 bases are a match to TRBD1. CDR1 is SGHVS and CDR2 is FNYEAQ in the germline V gene. The CDR3 consists of 15 residues. With V trimmed by 1 base and J by 8 bases, 8 bases remained unmatched.

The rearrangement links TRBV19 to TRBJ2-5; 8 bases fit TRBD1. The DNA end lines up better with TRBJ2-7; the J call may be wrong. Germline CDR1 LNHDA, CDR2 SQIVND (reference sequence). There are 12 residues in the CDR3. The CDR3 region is CASRQGPNEQYF. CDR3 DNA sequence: TGTGCCAGCAGACAGGGGCCCAACGAGCAGTACTTC.

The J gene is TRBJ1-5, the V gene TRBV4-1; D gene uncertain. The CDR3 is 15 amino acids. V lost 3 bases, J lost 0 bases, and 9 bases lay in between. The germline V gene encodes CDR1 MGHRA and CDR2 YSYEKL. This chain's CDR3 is CASSQEPYSNQPQHF. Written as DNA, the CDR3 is TGCGCCAGCAGCCAGGAGCCGTATAGCAATCAGCCCCAGCATTTT.

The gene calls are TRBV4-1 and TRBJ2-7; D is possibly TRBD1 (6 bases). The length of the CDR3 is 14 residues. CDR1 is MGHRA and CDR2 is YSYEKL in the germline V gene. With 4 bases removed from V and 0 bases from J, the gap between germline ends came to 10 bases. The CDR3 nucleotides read TGCGCCAGCAGCCGAACAGGGAGCTCCTACGAGCAGTACTTC. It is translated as CASSRTGSSYEQYF.

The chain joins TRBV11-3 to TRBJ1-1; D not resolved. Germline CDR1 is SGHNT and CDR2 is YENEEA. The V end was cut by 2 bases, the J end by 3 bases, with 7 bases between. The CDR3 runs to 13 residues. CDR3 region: CASSLSLDTEAFF. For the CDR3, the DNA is TGTGCCAGCAGCTTATCTCTGGACACTGAAGCTTTCTTT.

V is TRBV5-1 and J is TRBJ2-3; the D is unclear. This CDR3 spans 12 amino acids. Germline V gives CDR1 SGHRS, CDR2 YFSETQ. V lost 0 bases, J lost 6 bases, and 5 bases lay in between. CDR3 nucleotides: TGCGCCAGCAGCTTGGCCCCGGATACGCAGTATTTT. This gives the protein CASSLAPDTQYF.

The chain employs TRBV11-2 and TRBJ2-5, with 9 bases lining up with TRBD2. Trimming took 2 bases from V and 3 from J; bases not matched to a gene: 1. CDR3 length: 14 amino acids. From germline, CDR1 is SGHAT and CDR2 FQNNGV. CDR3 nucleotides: TGTGCCAGCAGCTTATTAGCGGGAGAAGAGACCCAGTACTTC. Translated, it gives CASSLLAGEETQYF. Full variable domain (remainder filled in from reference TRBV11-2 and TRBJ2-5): EAGVAQSPRYKIIEKRQSVAFWCNPISGHATLYWYQQILGQGPKLLIQFQNNGVVDDSQLPKDRFSAERLKGVDSTLKIQPAKLEDSAVYLCASSLLAGEETQYFGPGTRLLVL.

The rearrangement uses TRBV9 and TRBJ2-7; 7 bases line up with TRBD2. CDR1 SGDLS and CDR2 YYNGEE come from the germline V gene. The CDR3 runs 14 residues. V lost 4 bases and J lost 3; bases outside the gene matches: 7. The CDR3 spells CASSRTGGNYEQYF. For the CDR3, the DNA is TGTGCCAGCAGCCGGACGGGGGGAAACTACGAGCAGTACTTC.

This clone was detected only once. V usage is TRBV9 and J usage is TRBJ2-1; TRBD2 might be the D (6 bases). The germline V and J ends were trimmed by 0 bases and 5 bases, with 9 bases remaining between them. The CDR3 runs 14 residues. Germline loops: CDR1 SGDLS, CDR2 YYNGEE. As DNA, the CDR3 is TGTGCCAGCAGCGTAGGAACTAGCCACAATGAGCAGTTCTTC. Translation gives CASSVGTSHNEQFF.

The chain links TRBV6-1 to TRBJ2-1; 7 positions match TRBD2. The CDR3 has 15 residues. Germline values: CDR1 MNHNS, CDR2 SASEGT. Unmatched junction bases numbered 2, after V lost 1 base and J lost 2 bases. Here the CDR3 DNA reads TGTGCCAGCAGTGAAGAGGCGGGAGCCTACAATGAGCAGTTCTTC. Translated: CASSEEAGAYNEQFF.

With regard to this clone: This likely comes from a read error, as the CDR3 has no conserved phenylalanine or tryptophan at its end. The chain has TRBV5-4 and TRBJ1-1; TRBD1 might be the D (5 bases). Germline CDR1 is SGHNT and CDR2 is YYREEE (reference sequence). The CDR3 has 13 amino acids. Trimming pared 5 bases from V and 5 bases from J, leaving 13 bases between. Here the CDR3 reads CASRGDISTEAFL. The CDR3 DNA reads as TGTGCCAGCAGGGGGGATATCTCGACTGAAGCTTTCCTT.

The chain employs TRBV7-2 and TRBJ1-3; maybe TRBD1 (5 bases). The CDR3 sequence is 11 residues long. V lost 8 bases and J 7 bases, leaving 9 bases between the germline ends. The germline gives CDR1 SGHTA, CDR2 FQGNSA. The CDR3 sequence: CASAPGNTIYF. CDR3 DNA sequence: TGTGCCAGCGCCCCAGGGAACACCATATATTTT.

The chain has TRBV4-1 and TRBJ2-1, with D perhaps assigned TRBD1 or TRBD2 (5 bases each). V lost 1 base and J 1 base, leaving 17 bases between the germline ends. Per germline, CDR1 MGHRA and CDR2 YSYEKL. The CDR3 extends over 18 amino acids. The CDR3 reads CASSQVTIRDGSYNEQFF. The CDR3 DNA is TGCGCCAGCAGCCAAGTTACTATTCGGGACGGATCCTACAATGAGCAGTTCTTC.

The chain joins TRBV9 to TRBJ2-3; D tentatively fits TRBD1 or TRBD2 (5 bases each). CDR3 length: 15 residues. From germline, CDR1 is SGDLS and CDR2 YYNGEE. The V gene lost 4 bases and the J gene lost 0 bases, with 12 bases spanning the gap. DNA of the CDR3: TGTGCCAGCAGCCCCCAGGGACGGAGCACAGATACGCAGTATTTT. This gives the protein CASSPQGRSTDTQYF.